The clone carrying this T cell receptor (beta chain) was recorded many times. Its specificity is not known. The data were taken from a study of blood T cells in healthy people across ages. Study-wide findings and caveats: Diversity figures derived from one million T cells were judged to underestimate the true value.

A sample-barcoded 5' primer and a J-beta primer mix were used in a second PCR of roughly 7 to 12 cycles. TCRdb independently ran MiXCR on the 5' RACE reads; one entry per CDR3 protein. The top ten clones hold roughly 19% of a sample with hundreds of thousands of distinct CDR3 sequences, roughly 41% of them seen once. This sequence was found in an older woman in good health. The sequenced material came from blood.

CDR3 sequence: CAISDREGHSYEQYF. DNA of the CDR3: TGTGCCATCAGTGATAGGGAGGGGCACTCCTACGAGCAGTACTTC. The chain employs TRBV10-3 and TRBJ2-7; 7 nucleotides match TRBD2. The CDR3 sequence is 15 residues long. Germline trimming cut 3 bases from V and 0 bases from J; bases unmatched to any gene: 5. The germline V gene encodes CDR1 ENHRY and CDR2 SYGVKD.